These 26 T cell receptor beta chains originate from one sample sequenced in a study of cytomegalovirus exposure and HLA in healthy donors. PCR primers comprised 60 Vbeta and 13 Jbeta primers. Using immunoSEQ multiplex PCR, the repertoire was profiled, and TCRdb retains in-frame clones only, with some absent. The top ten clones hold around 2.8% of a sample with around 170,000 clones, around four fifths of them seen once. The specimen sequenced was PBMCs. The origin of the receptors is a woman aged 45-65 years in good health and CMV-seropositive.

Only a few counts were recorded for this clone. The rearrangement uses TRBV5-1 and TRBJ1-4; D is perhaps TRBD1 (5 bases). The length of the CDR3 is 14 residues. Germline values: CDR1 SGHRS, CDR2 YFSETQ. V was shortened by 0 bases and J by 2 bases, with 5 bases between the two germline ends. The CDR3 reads CASSLGGTNEKLFF. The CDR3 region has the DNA TGCGCCAGCAGCTTGGGGGGCACTAATGAAAAACTGTTTTTT.

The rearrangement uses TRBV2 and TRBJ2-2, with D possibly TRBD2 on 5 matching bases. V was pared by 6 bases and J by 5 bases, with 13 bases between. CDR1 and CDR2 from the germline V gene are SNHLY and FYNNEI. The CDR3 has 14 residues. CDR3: CASSPGIGTGELFF. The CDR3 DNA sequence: TGTGCCAGCAGCCCGGGGATTGGGACCGGGGAGCTGTTTTTT.

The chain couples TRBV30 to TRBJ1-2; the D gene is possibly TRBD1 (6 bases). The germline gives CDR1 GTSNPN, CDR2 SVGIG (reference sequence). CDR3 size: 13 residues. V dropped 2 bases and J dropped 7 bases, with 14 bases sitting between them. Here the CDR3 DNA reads TGTGCCTGGAGTCGTGGGACATCGGGTGGCTACACCTTC. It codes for CAWSRGTSGGYTF.

The CDR3 DNA follows: TGTGCCAGCAGCTTAGCGCGTGCTAGTGGGGAGACCCAGTACTTC. It specifies CASSLARASGETQYF. The V gene is TRBV7-9, the J gene TRBJ2-5; D not resolved. The CDR3 runs 15 residues. Germline V gene lookup returns CDR1 SEHNR and CDR2 FQNEAQ (reference sequence). Trimming pared 0 bases from V and 5 bases from J, leaving 13 bases between. Drawing the rest from reference TRBV7-9 and TRBJ2-5, the complete variable domain is DTGVSQNPRHKITKRGQNVTFRCDPISEHNRLYWYRQTLGQGPEFLTYFQNEAQLEKSRLLSDRFSAERPKGSFSTLEIQRTEQGDSAMYLCASSLARASGETQYFGPGTRLLVL.

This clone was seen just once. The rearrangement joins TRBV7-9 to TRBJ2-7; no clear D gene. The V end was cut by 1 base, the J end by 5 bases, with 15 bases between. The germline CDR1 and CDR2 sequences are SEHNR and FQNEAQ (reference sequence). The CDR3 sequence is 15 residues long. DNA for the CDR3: TGTGCCAGCAGCTTAGGAGGTAGTACTCGCAACGAGCAGTACTTC. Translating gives CASSLGGSTRNEQYF.

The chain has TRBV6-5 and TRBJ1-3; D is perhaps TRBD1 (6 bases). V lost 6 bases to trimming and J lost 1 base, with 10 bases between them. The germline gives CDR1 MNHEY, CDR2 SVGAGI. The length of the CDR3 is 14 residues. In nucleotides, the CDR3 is TGTGCCAGCAGCCACACAGGGTCTGGAAACACCATATATTTT. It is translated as CASSHTGSGNTIYF.

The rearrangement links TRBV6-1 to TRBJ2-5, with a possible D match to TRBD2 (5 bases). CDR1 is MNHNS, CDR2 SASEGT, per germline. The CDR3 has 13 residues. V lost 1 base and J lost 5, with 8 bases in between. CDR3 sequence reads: CASSEVRRETQYF. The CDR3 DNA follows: TGTGCCAGCAGTGAAGTACGGAGGGAGACCCAGTACTTC.

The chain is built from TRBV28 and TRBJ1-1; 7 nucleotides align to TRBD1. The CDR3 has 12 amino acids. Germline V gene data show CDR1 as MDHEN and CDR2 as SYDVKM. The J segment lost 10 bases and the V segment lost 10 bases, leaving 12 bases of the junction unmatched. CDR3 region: CAITDGDRGAFF. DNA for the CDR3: TGTGCCATCACGGACGGGGACAGAGGAGCTTTCTTT.

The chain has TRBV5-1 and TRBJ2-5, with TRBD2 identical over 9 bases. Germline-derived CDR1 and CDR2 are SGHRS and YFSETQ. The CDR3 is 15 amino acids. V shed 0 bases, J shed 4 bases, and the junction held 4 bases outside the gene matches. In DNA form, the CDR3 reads TGCGCCAGCAGCTTGGGAGGGACTAGCTCAGAGACCCAGTACTTC. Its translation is CASSLGGTSSETQYF. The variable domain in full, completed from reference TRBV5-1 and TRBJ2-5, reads KAGVTQTPRYLIKTRGQQVTLSCSPISGHRSVSWYQQTPGQGLQFLFEYFSETQRNKGNFPGRFSGRQFSNSRSEMNVSTLELGDSALYLCASSLGGTSSETQYFGPGTRLLVL.

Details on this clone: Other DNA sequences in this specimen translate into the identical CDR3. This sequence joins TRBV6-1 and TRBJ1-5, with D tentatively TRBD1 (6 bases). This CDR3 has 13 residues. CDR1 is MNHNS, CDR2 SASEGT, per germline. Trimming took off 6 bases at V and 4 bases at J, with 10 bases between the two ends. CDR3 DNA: TGTGCCAGCAGACCAACAGGGAATCAGCCCCAGCATTTT. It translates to CASRPTGNQPQHF.

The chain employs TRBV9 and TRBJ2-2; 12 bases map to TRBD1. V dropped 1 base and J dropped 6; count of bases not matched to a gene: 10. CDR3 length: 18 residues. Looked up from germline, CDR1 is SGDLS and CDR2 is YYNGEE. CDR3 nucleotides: TGTGCCAGCAGCGTACACCCCGGGACAGGGGGCGAGGCCGGGGAGCTGTTTTTT. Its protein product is CASSVHPGTGGEAGELFF. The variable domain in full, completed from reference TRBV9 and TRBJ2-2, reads DSGVTQTPKHLITATGQRVTLRCSPRSGDLSVYWYQQSLDQGLQFLIQYYNGEERAKGNILERFSAQQFPDLHSELNLSSLELGDSALYFCASSVHPGTGGEAGELFFGEGSRLTVL.

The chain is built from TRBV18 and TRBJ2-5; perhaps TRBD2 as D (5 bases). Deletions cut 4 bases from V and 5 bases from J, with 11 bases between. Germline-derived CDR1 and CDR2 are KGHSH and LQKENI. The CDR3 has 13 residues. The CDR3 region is CASSRSGAETQYF. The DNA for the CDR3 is TGTGCCAGCTCACGAAGCGGTGCGGAGACCCAGTACTTC.

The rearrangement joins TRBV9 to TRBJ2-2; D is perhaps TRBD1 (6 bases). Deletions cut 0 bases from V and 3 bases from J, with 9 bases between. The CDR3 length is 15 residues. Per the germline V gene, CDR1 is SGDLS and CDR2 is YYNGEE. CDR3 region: CASSVVGGYTGELFF. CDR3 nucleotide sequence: TGTGCCAGCAGCGTAGTTGGGGGCTACACCGGGGAGCTGTTTTTT. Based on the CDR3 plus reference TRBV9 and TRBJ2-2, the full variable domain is DSGVTQTPKHLITATGQRVTLRCSPRSGDLSVYWYQQSLDQGLQFLIQYYNGEERAKGNILERFSAQQFPDLHSELNLSSLELGDSALYFCASSVVGGYTGELFFGEGSRLTVL.

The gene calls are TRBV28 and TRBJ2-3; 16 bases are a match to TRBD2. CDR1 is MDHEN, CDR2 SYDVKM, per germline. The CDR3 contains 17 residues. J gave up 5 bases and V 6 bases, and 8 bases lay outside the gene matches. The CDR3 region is CASSLGTSGGAQDTQYF. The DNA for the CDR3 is TGTGCCAGCAGCCTCGGGACTAGCGGGGGGGCCCAAGATACGCAGTATTTT.

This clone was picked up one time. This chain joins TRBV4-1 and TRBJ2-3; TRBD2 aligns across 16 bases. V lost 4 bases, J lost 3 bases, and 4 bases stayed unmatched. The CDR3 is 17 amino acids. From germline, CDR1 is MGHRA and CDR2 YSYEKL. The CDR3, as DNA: TGCGCCAGCAGCCGAGGGACTAGCGGGGGGGCTACAGATACGCAGTATTTT. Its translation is CASSRGTSGGATDTQYF.

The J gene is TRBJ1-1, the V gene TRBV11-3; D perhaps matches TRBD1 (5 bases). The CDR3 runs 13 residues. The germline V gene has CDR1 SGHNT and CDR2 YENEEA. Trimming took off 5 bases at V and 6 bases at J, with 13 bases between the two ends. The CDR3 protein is CASSRRPGAEAFF. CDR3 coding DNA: TGTGCCAGCAGCCGACGGCCGGGGGCTGAAGCTTTCTTT.

The CDR3 is CASSGGGGASQGDTQYF. CDR3 bases: TGCGCCAGCAGCGGCGGAGGGGGGGCTTCACAGGGAGATACGCAGTATTTT. This sequence joins TRBV5-1 and TRBJ2-3, with a possible D match to TRBD2 (7 bases). Germline CDR1 is SGHRS and CDR2 is YFSETQ. V was pared by 4 bases and J by 5 bases, with 23 bases between. The length of the CDR3 is 17 residues.

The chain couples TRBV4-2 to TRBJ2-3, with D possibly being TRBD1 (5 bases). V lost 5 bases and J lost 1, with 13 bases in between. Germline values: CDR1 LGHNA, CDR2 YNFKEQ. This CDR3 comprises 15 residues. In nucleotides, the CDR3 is TGTGCCAGCAGCTTGGGGCGGCTAGGCACAGATACGCAGTATTTT. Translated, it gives CASSLGRLGTDTQYF.

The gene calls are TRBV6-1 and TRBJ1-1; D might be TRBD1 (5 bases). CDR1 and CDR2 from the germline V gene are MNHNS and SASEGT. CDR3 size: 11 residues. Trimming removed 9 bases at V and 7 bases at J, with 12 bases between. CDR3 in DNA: TGTGCCAGTGGACGGGGGAATGAAGCTTTCTTT. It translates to CASGRGNEAFF.

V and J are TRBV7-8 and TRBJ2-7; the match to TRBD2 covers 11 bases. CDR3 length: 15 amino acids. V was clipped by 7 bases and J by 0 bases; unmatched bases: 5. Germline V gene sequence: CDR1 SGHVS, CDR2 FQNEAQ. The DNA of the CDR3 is TGTGCCAGCAACCCCGGGACTAGCGGCTCCTACGAGCAGTACTTC. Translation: CASNPGTSGSYEQYF.

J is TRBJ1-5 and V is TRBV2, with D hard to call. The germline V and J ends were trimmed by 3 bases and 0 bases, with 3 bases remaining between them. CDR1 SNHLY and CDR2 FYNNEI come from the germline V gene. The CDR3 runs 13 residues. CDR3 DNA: TGTGCCAGCAGTGACCGTAGCAATCAGCCCCAGCATTTT. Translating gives CASSDRSNQPQHF.

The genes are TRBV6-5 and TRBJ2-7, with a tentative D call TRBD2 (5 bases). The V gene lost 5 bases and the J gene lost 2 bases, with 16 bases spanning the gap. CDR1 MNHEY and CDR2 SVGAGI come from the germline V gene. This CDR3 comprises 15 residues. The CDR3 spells CASSRTGKGTYEQYF. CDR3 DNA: TGTGCCAGCAGTCGCACCGGGAAAGGGACCTACGAGCAGTACTTC.

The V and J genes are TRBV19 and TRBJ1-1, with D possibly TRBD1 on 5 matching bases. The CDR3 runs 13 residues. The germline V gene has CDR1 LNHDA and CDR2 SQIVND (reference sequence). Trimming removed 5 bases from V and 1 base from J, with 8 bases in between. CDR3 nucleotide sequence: TGTGCCAGTAGTGACAGAAGGAACACTGAAGCTTTCTTT. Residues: CASSDRRNTEAFF.

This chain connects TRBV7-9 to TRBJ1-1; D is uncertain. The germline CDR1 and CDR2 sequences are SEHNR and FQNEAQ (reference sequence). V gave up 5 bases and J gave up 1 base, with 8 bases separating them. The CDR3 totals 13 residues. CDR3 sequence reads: CASSPDTNTEAFF. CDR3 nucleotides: TGTGCCAGCAGCCCAGATACGAACACTGAAGCTTTCTTT.

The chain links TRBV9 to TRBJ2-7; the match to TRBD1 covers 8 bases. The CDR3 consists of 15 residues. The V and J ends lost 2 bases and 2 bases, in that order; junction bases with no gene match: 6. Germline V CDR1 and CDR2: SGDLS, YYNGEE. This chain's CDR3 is CASSVGGQATYEQYF. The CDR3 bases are TGTGCCAGCAGCGTGGGGGGACAGGCGACCTACGAGCAGTACTTC.

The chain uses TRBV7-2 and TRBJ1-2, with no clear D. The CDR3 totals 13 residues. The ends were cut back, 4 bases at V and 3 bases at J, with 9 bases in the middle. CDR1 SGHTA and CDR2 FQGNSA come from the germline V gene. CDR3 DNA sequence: TGTGCCAGCAGCTACGACACTGACTATGGCTACACCTTC. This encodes CASSYDTDYGYTF.